These 30 T cell receptor beta chains were all obtained from the same sample, sequenced in a study of Graves' ophthalmopathy and Graves' hyperthyroidism. Using RNA transcripts, the TCR beta CDR3 regions were amplified. First-round RT-PCR with HTBI primers preceded a second-round multiplex PCR. One entry per CDR3 protein, called by TCRdb with MiXCR from the multiplex PCR reads. The table lists approximately 700,000 distinct CDR3 sequences, 35% to 45% of them singletons. Sequencing was done on a sample of peripheral blood. These receptors were taken from an adult man with Graves' ophthalmopathy.

The chain is built from TRBV29-1 and TRBJ2-5, with 7 nucleotides matching TRBD1. The V segment lost 5 bases and the J segment 6 bases; nucleotides outside the gene matches: 9. Germline V CDR1 and CDR2: SQVTM, ANQGSEA. The CDR3 has 13 amino acids. The CDR3 sequence is CSVLDRAKKTQYF. As DNA, the CDR3 is TGCAGCGTTCTTGACAGGGCTAAGAAGACCCAGTACTTC.

A note on this clonotype: This CDR3 fails to terminate in the conserved phenylalanine or tryptophan, so it likely reflects a read error. No DNA is shown, since the ends of the CDR3 on it are uncertain; the CDR3 is the one TCRdb lists. The chain joins TRBV7-9 to TRBJ2-7; the table assigns TRBD2, which was not confirmed against the DNA. From its first to its last residue, the CDR3 has 12 amino acids. Germline assignment: CDR1 SEHNR and CDR2 FQNEAQ (reference sequence). CDR3 protein: CASSLAVVGQSY.

This clonotype showed up many times. The chain uses TRBV24-1 and TRBJ1-2; possibly TRBD1 for D (6 bases). The CDR3 has 14 residues. V lost 4 bases to trimming and J lost 4 bases, with 12 bases between them. Germline assignment: CDR1 KGHDR and CDR2 SFDVKD. The CDR3 bases are TGTGCCACCAGTGACGCCGACAGGAGCTATGGCTACACCTTC. This gives the protein CATSDADRSYGYTF.

This clonotype was seen at least ten times. CDR3 residues: CSVYQGYEQYF. The CDR3 DNA sequence: TGCAGCGTTTACCAGGGATACGAGCAGTACTTC. J is TRBJ2-7 and V is TRBV29-1, with a weak D call TRBD1 (5 bases). Germline assignment: CDR1 SQVTM and CDR2 ANQGSEA. V lost 5 bases and J 4 bases, leaving 9 bases between the germline ends. The CDR3 totals 11 residues.

This clonotype was seen repeatedly, ten times or more. The J gene is TRBJ1-5, the V gene TRBV2; TRBD1 might be the D (5 bases). Germline-derived CDR1 and CDR2 are SNHLY and FYNNEI. The CDR3 has 15 amino acids. The V and J ends lost 4 bases and 2 bases respectively, with 12 bases between them. DNA for the CDR3: TGTGCCAGCAGTGTGAGGGCGGGGGGCAATCAGCCCCAGCATTTT. This encodes CASSVRAGGNQPQHF.

In its sample, this clonotype was seen many times. This chain links TRBV7-9 with TRBJ2-7; D is unclear. Germline CDR1 and CDR2: SEHNR and FQNEAQ (reference sequence). V lost 5 bases to trimming and J lost 3 bases, with 8 bases between them. The CDR3 runs 12 residues. DNA for the CDR3: TGTGCCAGCAGCCAGACGGGCTACGAGCAGTACTTC. Amino acid sequence: CASSQTGYEQYF.

This chain links TRBV6-4 with TRBJ1-1, with D perhaps TRBD1 (5 bases). Trimming shortened V by 6 bases and J by 5 bases, and 19 bases separated the two germline ends. CDR1 is MRHNA, CDR2 SNTAGT, per germline. The CDR3 extends over 15 amino acids. CDR3 amino acids: CASSPGVGGVTEAFF. CDR3 in DNA: TGTGCCAGCAGCCCGGGGGTGGGAGGCGTAACTGAAGCTTTCTTT.

This clonotype was counted ten times or more. This rearrangement joins TRBV25-1 to TRBJ2-7; D remains ambiguous. V lost 1 base to trimming and J lost 0 bases, with 7 bases between them. The CDR3 contains 14 residues. Germline V CDR1 and CDR2: MGHDK, SYGVNS. The CDR3, as DNA: TGTGCCAGCAGTGAATCCCCGAACTCCTACGAGCAGTACTTC. Its protein product is CASSESPNSYEQYF.

In the case of this clonotype: A much larger clone sits a single nucleotide away, making a read error possible. The chain employs TRBV2 and TRBJ2-7; D gene ambiguous. The CDR3 runs to 11 residues. CDR1 and CDR2 from the germline V gene are SNHLY and FYNNEI. CDR3 region: CASGEEREQYF. CDR3 nucleotide sequence: TGTGCCAGCGGTGAGGAGAGAGAGCAGTACTTC. The full variable domain, in which reference TRBV2 and TRBJ2-7 provide the parts outside the CDR3, is EPEVTQTPSHQVTQMGQEVILRCVPISNHLYFYWYRQILGQKVEFLVSFYNNEISEKSEIFDDQFSVERPDGSNFTLKIRSTKLEDSAMYFCASGEEREQYFGPGTRLTVT.

CDR3 sequence (DNA): TGTGCCAGCAGTGAAGATACGGGGGGGCCGAGCCCCTACGAGCAGTACTTC. Translated, it gives CASSEDTGGPSPYEQYF. The V and J genes are TRBV6-1 and TRBJ2-7; TRBD2 agrees at 8 bases. The CDR3 runs 17 residues. With 1 base clipped from V and 2 bases from J, the junction kept 10 bases outside the gene matches. CDR1 MNHNS and CDR2 SASEGT come from the germline V gene.

As regards this clonotype: Just one base apart from a much larger clone, this may be a read error. CDR3 sequence reads: CASSRGYRYYEQHF. The CDR3 DNA is TGCGCCAGCAGCAGGGGCTACAGATACTACGAGCAGCACTTC. The chain recombines TRBV7-9 with TRBJ2-7, with a weak D call TRBD1 (6 bases). From germline, CDR1 is SEHNR and CDR2 FQNEAQ (reference sequence). The CDR3 totals 14 residues. Full variable domain (outside the CDR3, taken from reference TRBV7-9 and TRBJ2-7): DTGVSQNPRHKITKRGQNVTFRCDPISEHNRLYWYRQTLGQGPEFLTYFQNEAQLEKSRLLSDRFSAERPKGSFSTLEIQRTEQGDSAMYLCASSRGYRYYEQHFGPGTRLTVT.

This clonotype has only a few counts. The chain links TRBV20-1 to TRBJ1-3; no firm D call. The germline CDR1 and CDR2 sequences are DFQATT and SNEGSKA (reference sequence). The V end lost 1 base, the J end lost 0 bases, and 7 bases lay between the germline ends. The CDR3 consists of 14 residues. DNA for the CDR3: TGCAGTGCTAGAGTTAGGGACTCTGGAAACACCATATATTTT. Translated, it gives CSARVRDSGNTIYF.

In this sample, this clonotype turned up many times. This chain links TRBV19 with TRBJ1-1, with D unresolved. The CDR3 is 14 residues long. Germline assignment: CDR1 LNHDA and CDR2 SQIVND (reference sequence). Trimming removed 4 bases at V and 1 base at J, with 10 bases between. CDR3 bases: TGTGCCAGTAGTACCCCCTCCCGGAACACTGAAGCTTTCTTT. It yields the protein CASSTPSRNTEAFF.

The DNA of the CDR3 is TGCAGCGTTGAAGGTGATTACTCCTACGAGCAGTACTTC. Translated, it gives CSVEGDYSYEQYF. This chain joins TRBV29-1 and TRBJ2-7; D is ambiguous. CDR3 length: 13 amino acids. Germline assignment: CDR1 SQVTM and CDR2 ANQGSEA. The V end lost 1 base, the J end lost 0 bases, and 7 bases lay between the germline ends.

This clonotype has ten or more counts. The chain carries TRBV10-3 and TRBJ1-1; a possible D gene is TRBD1 (6 bases). This CDR3 has 15 residues. In germline, CDR1 is ENHRY, CDR2 SYGVKD. V lost 2 bases and J lost 3, with 13 bases in between. DNA of the CDR3: TGTGCCATCAGTGAGGGCCGGGCAGGGGACACTGAAGCTTTCTTT. Protein: CAISEGRAGDTEAFF.

The chain is built from TRBV11-2 and TRBJ1-2; 10 bases map to TRBD1. J gave up 6 bases and V 11 bases, and 15 bases lay outside the gene matches. The germline V gene encodes CDR1 SGHAT and CDR2 FQNNGV. This CDR3 spans 15 amino acids. The CDR3 bases are TGTGCCTGGAGTCGTGAAGGGACAGGGGTTAATGGCTACACCTTC. It yields the protein CAWSREGTGVNGYTF.

The CDR3 nucleotides are TGTGCCAGCAGTGATGCGGGCGGCTACACCTTC. It specifies CASSDAGGYTF. J is TRBJ1-2 and V is TRBV28; D is undetermined. The CDR3 has 11 residues. Per germline, CDR1 MDHEN and CDR2 SYDVKM. V lost 5 bases and J 8 bases, leaving 9 bases between the germline ends.

This chain connects TRBV7-2 to TRBJ1-2, with D possibly being TRBD1 (6 bases). CDR1 and CDR2 from the germline V gene are SGHTA and FQGNSA. This CDR3 has 13 amino acids. V was trimmed by 5 bases and J by 6 bases, leaving 13 bases between them. Here the CDR3 reads CASSLDRSHGYTF. In DNA form, the CDR3 reads TGTGCCAGCAGCCTTGACAGGTCCCATGGCTACACCTTC.

Note on this clonotype: A much larger clonotype is one base distant, so this may be a read error. The chain joins TRBV10-3 to TRBJ1-5; D might be TRBD1 (5 bases). The CDR3 loop spans 14 amino acids. V was pared by 5 bases and J by 5 bases, with 13 bases between. In germline, CDR1 is ENHRY, CDR2 SYGVKD. CDR3 sequence: CAISFTDNDQPQHF. As DNA, the CDR3 is TGTGCCATCAGTTTCACGGACAACGATCAGCCCCAGCATTTT.

This clonotype was counted at least ten times. The chain couples TRBV7-2 to TRBJ1-4; 7 nucleotides match TRBD1. The germline V gene encodes CDR1 SGHTA and CDR2 FQGNSA. V shed 1 base, J shed 4 bases, and the junction held 3 bases outside the gene matches. CDR3 length: 15 residues. The chain's CDR3 is CASSLVGQINEKLFF. The DNA for the CDR3 is TGTGCCAGCAGCTTAGTGGGACAGATTAATGAAAAACTGTTTTTT.

This clonotype was detected many times. The V gene is TRBV27, the J gene TRBJ1-2; the D is unclear. Germline values: CDR1 MNHEY, CDR2 SMNVEV (reference sequence). V was cut by 3 bases and J by 2 bases, with 7 bases left in between. The CDR3 extends over 13 amino acids. In nucleotides, the CDR3 is TGTGCCAGCAGTTTTTGGCCGAACTATGGCTACACCTTC. Protein product: CASSFWPNYGYTF.

There are a few counts of this clonotype. The chain employs TRBV2 and TRBJ2-2; no reliable D call. CDR1 is SNHLY and CDR2 is FYNNEI in the germline V gene. The V end lost 7 bases, the J end lost 0 bases, and 6 bases lay between the germline ends. The CDR3 extends over 13 amino acids. The CDR3 is CASKGSNTGELFF. DNA for the CDR3: TGTGCCAGCAAAGGGTCGAACACCGGGGAGCTGTTTTTT.

This clonotype occurred a few times. V usage is TRBV6-5 and J usage is TRBJ1-6; D not resolved. The length of the CDR3 is 17 residues. V shed 0 bases and J shed 0 bases, with 9 bases lying between them. CDR1 is MNHEY and CDR2 is SVGAGI in the germline V gene. The CDR3 DNA sequence: TGTGCCAGCAGTTACTCGGCGGGGAGCTCCTATAATTCACCCCTCCACTTT. Protein product: CASSYSAGSSYNSPLHF.

The chain combines TRBV10-3 with TRBJ1-2; 9 bases fit TRBD1. Germline lookup yields CDR1 ENHRY and CDR2 SYGVKD. This CDR3 has 17 amino acids. V dropped 4 bases and J dropped 2; count of bases not matched to a gene: 11. The CDR3 bases are TGTGCCATCAGTGGCGATTCTCCCGGGACAGGGAACTATGGCTACACCTTC. Protein product: CAISGDSPGTGNYGYTF.

On this clonotype: Since the CDR3 does not end with the conserved phenylalanine or tryptophan, this likely comes from a read error. The DNA is left out, because the CDR3 cannot be placed on it with certainty; the CDR3 is given as TCRdb lists it. The V and J genes are TRBV29-1 and TRBJ2-6; the table's D gene call, TRBD1, was not cross checked with the DNA. The CDR3 region is 8 residues in length, termini included. Germline CDR1 is SQVTM and CDR2 is ANQGSEA. The CDR3 loop is CSVEGGTS.

The V call is TRBV4-2, the J call TRBJ2-5; the D gene could be TRBD1 or TRBD2 (6 bases each). This CDR3 has 16 residues. Trimming cost V 4 bases and J 3 bases, with 18 bases left between them. Per germline, CDR1 LGHNA and CDR2 YNFKEQ. CDR3 amino acids: CASSPGPGGGEETQYF. The CDR3 DNA is TGTGCCAGCAGCCCAGGCCCTGGAGGGGGAGAAGAGACCCAGTACTTC.

This clonotype was found a few times. The rearrangement joins TRBV2 to TRBJ1-1; 11 nucleotides align to TRBD1. CDR1 is SNHLY, CDR2 FYNNEI, per germline. CDR3 size: 16 residues. The trim removed 5 bases at V and 4 bases at J, leaving 9 bases unmatched. CDR3 loop: CASSLGQGAGTTEAFF. The CDR3 DNA follows: TGTGCCAGCAGTTTAGGACAGGGGGCAGGAACCACTGAAGCTTTCTTT.

This chain uses TRBV4-2 with TRBJ2-7; D is ambiguous. Germline V gives CDR1 LGHNA, CDR2 YNFKEQ. This CDR3 has 15 amino acids. With 0 bases removed from V and 0 bases from J, the gap between germline ends came to 9 bases. The CDR3 reads CASSQDGSSSYEQYF. CDR3 nucleotides: TGTGCCAGCAGCCAAGATGGTTCGAGCTCCTACGAGCAGTACTTC.

The chain employs TRBV15 and TRBJ2-6, with a weak D call TRBD1 (6 bases). CDR1 is LNHNV and CDR2 is YYDKDF in the germline V gene (reference sequence). CDR3 length equals 14 residues. Trimming cost V 4 bases and J 2 bases, with 6 bases left between them. Here the CDR3 reads CATSTGAGANVLTF. DNA for the CDR3: TGTGCCACCAGCACAGGGGCTGGGGCCAACGTCCTGACTTTC. The complete variable domain, with remaining parts taken from reference TRBV15 and TRBJ2-6, reads DAMVIQNPRYQVTQFGKPVTLSCSQTLNHNVMYWYQQKSSQAPKLLFHYYDKDFNNEADTPDNFQSRRPNTSFCFLDIRSPGLGDTAMYLCATSTGAGANVLTFGAGSRLTVL.

This clonotype showed up just a few times. An end of the junction does not agree with germline; a read error may underlie this. This rearrangement joins TRBV7-2 to TRBJ2-2; D not certain. The CDR3 has 15 residues. Germline V lookup: CDR1 SGHTA, CDR2 FQGNSA. DNA for the CDR3: TGCGCCAGCAGCCTCCTCCCAGGGAACACCGGGGAGCTGTTTTTT. This codes for CASSLLPGNTGELFF.